These 2 T cell receptor beta chains originate from one sample sequenced in a study of cytomegalovirus exposure and HLA in healthy donors. PCR amplification relied on 60 Vbeta primers (plus 13 Jbeta primers). Only in-frame clones appear in the TCRdb table, and some are missing; sequencing was by immunoSEQ multiplex PCR. The table shows 160,000 or so clones, with 81% occurring only once. Material: PBMCs. These receptors were collected from a woman in her fifties or sixties in good health and CMV-seronegative.

The V gene is TRBV7-8, the J gene TRBJ1-5; possibly TRBD1 for D (5 bases). Germline assignment: CDR1 SGHVS and CDR2 FQNEAQ. This CDR3 has 13 residues. The ends were cut back, 5 bases at V and 9 bases at J, with 14 bases in the middle. CDR3 amino acids: CASSEGRERPQHF. The CDR3 DNA sequence: TGTGCCAGCAGCGAGGGGAGGGAACGGCCCCAGCATTTT. Based on the CDR3 plus reference TRBV7-8 and TRBJ1-5, the full variable domain is GAGVSQSPRYKVAKRGQDVALRCDPISGHVSLFWYQQALGQGPEFLTYFQNEAQLDKSGLPSDRFFAERPEGSVSTLKIQRTQQEDSAVYLCASSEGRERPQHFGDGTRLSIL.

The rearrangement links TRBV7-3 to TRBJ1-1; 7 positions match TRBD1. The germline V gene encodes CDR1 SGHTA and CDR2 FQGTGA. The CDR3 has 15 residues. Trimming at V came to 4 bases and at J to 2 bases, leaving 7 bases not matched to a gene. CDR3 nucleotide sequence: TGTGCCAGCAGCTCCTCCGGGACAGCTAACACTGAAGCTTTCTTT. Translation gives CASSSSGTANTEAFF.